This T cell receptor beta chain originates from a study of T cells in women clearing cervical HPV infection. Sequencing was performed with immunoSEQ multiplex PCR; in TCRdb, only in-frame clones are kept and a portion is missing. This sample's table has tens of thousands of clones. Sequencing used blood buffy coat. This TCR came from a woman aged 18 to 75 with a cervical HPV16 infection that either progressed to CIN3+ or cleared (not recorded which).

The CDR3 bases that were read are TGTGCCAGCAGCTCGTTGGCTAGCGGGAACGAG. Its translation: CASSSLASGNE. The full CDR3 reads CASSSLASGNEQYF. The chain recombines TRBV5-4 with TRBJ2-7; 9 bases fit TRBD2. The read comes to an end 3 residues before the CDR3 does, leaving the germline J gene to fill in the end. V trimming: 3 bases; J trimming: 5 bases; junction bases outside the gene matches: 6. Germline V CDR1 and CDR2: SGHNT, YYREEE (reference sequence). The CDR3 extends over 14 amino acids.